The 11 T cell receptor beta chains below all came from one sample that was sequenced in a study of blood T cells in healthy people across ages. The use of a sample-barcoded 5' primer and a J-beta primer mix characterized a second PCR of about 7 to 12 cycles. Using its own MiXCR run on the 5' RACE reads, TCRdb lists one record per CDR3 protein. The sample shows about 640,000 distinct CDR3 sequences, approximately 30% of them seen only once. Sequencing was done on a sample of blood. The source of these receptors is a woman older than 75 in good health.

This clonotype was observed many times. Written as DNA, the CDR3 is TGTGCCAGCAGCCGCGGGGGTAGCACAGATACGCAGTATTTT. Its protein is CASSRGGSTDTQYF. The gene calls are TRBV6-5 and TRBJ2-3; TRBD2 aligns across 7 bases. V lost 6 bases to trimming and J lost 0 bases; unmatched junction nucleotides: 3. The CDR3 spans 14 residues. Germline V gene data show CDR1 as MNHEY and CDR2 as SVGAGI.

This rearrangement joins TRBV4-3 to TRBJ2-7; the match to TRBD1 covers 9 bases. This CDR3 has 15 amino acids. The germline CDR1 and CDR2 sequences are LGHNA and YSLEER. Trimming at V came to 4 bases and at J to 3 bases, leaving 7 bases not matched to a gene. The CDR3 region is CASSPDGTGNYEQYF. The CDR3 bases are TGCGCCAGCAGCCCCGACGGGACAGGGAACTACGAGCAGTACTTC.

This clonotype was recorded many times. The chain couples TRBV4-1 to TRBJ1-2; 8 bases are shared with TRBD1. CDR1 is MGHRA and CDR2 is YSYEKL in the germline V gene. This CDR3 contains 15 residues. J lost 1 base, V lost 3 bases, and 4 bases had no gene match. CDR3 bases: TGCGCCAGCAGCCAGGACAGGGCTATTAACTATGGCTACACCTTC. Its translation is CASSQDRAINYGYTF.

The chain uses TRBV6-1 and TRBJ1-4; 7 bases map to TRBD1. Trimming took 6 bases from V and 1 from J; bases not matched to a gene: 5. The CDR3 loop spans 15 amino acids. The V gene's germline CDR1 is MNHNS and CDR2 SASEGT. The CDR3 sequence: CASRTGAVTNEKLFF. In DNA, the CDR3 is TGTGCCAGCAGAACAGGGGCGGTAACTAATGAAAAACTGTTTTTT.

The CDR3 region has the DNA TGTGCCAGCAGCTTAAACATCCTGGGGCCCCAGCATTTT. Translation: CASSLNILGPQHF. V gene TRBV7-2 combines with J gene TRBJ1-5, with D unresolved. The CDR3 sequence is 13 residues long. From germline, CDR1 is SGHTA and CDR2 FQGNSA. V gave up 2 bases and J gave up 9 bases, with 11 bases separating them.

This clonotype was picked up many times. This CDR3 is CASSPLSGNEQFF. In DNA form, the CDR3 reads TGTGCCAGCAGCCCGCTATCGGGCAATGAGCAGTTCTTC. The V gene is TRBV7-2, the J gene TRBJ2-1; no clear D. The V end lost 5 bases, the J end lost 6 bases, and 11 bases lay between the germline ends. Germline V gene sequence: CDR1 SGHTA, CDR2 FQGNSA. CDR3 length: 13 residues.

The table lists this clonotype with many counts. J is TRBJ1-4 and V is TRBV7-2; D perhaps matches TRBD1 (6 bases). In germline, CDR1 is SGHTA, CDR2 FQGNSA. This CDR3 has 16 residues. The V end lost 3 bases, the J end lost 7 bases, and 18 bases lay between the germline ends. CDR3: CASSFLGGGLGEKLFF. The CDR3, as DNA: TGTGCCAGCAGCTTCCTAGGGGGGGGGCTTGGTGAAAAACTGTTTTTT.

On this clonotype: This may be a read error: a much more frequent sequence differs by one nucleotide. The CDR3 reads CASSRQTSGGYNEQYF. The CDR3 DNA sequence: TGTGCCAGCAGTCGGCAGACTAGCGGGGGCTACAATGAGCAGTACTTC. The rearrangement joins TRBV12-3 or TRBV12-4 to TRBJ2-1; TRBD2 agrees at 12 bases. The closer fit of TRBJ2-7 to the DNA end suggests the J call may be wrong. The CDR3 spans 16 residues.

The rearrangement uses TRBV20-1 and TRBJ1-3, with D perhaps TRBD1 (5 bases). The V end lost 4 bases, the J end lost 2 bases, and 9 bases lay between the germline ends. Germline V gene lookup returns CDR1 DFQATT and CDR2 SNEGSKA (reference sequence). There are 13 residues in the CDR3. CDR3 in DNA: TGCAGTGCTATCAGGGCTACTGGAAACACCATATATTTT. Its translation: CSAIRATGNTIYF.

Note on this clonotype: Being one base from a much bigger clone, this may be a read error. V gene TRBV28 combines with J gene TRBJ2-1; possibly TRBD2 for D (7 bases). CDR3 length equals 14 residues. Per germline, CDR1 MDHEN and CDR2 SYDVKM. CDR3 in DNA: TGTGCCAGCAGTAACCCTGGCGGGGGCAATGGGCAGTTCTTC. This sequence encodes CASSNPGGGNGQFF.

The J gene is TRBJ1-1, the V gene TRBV7-2; TRBD1 is a possible D gene (5 bases). Germline CDR1 and CDR2: SGHTA and FQGNSA. V shed 0 bases and J shed 10 bases, with 15 bases lying between them. The CDR3 sequence is 14 residues long. CDR3 protein: CASSLALVRGAAFF. Here the CDR3 DNA reads TGTGCCAGCAGCTTAGCGCTAGTACGGGGCGCAGCTTTCTTT.